The next 25 T cell receptor beta chains were all read from a single sample in a study of T cell responses to AZD1222 COVID-19 vaccine (dated by TCRdb to the early 2020s). The time point label for this specimen denotes: about 28 days (+/-7) after the second vaccine dose. The receptor library was made with the immunoSEQ multiplex PCR assay. Entries here come from immuneACCESS through TCRdb and include only in-frame sequences with V and J called. Some clones fail to appear in such tables; in the studies checked, an unresolved V gene covers under half of the shortfall, and the cause of the remainder is unknown. The sample has about 140,000 clones on record, more than 85% of them singletons. The ten top clones hold approximately 4% of the sample. Sequenced here: peripheral blood, sampled 28 days after the second AZD1222 dose. All receptors derive from an adult who received the AZD1222 COVID-19 vaccine.

This clone was counted many times. The chain couples TRBV3-1 (or the pseudogene TRBV3-2) to TRBJ1-2; 7 bases line up with TRBD1. Per the germline V gene, CDR1 is LGHDT and CDR2 is YNNKEL (reference sequence). The trim removed 4 bases at V and 4 bases at J, leaving 6 bases unmatched. The CDR3 consists of 14 residues. CDR3 amino acids: CASSPRQGSYGYTF. CDR3 nucleotide sequence: TGTGCCAGCAGCCCAAGACAGGGTAGCTATGGCTACACCTTC.

This chain uses TRBV5-1 with TRBJ1-4; possibly TRBD1 for D (6 bases). CDR1 and CDR2 from the germline V gene are SGHRS and YFSETQ. Trimming pared 3 bases from V and 6 bases from J, leaving 12 bases between. This CDR3 comprises 14 residues. The CDR3: CASSSGEADEKLFF. The CDR3 nucleotides are TGCGCCAGCAGCTCAGGGGAGGCGGATGAAAAACTGTTTTTT.

The sample holds one count of this clone. The J gene is TRBJ2-2, the V gene TRBV5-5; D is perhaps TRBD1 or TRBD2 (5 bases each). V was shortened by 2 bases and J by 8 bases, with 19 bases between the two germline ends. Germline assignment: CDR1 SGHKS and CDR2 YYEKEE (reference sequence). This CDR3 has 16 residues. The CDR3: CASSFSGQPAEGELFF. Here the CDR3 DNA reads TGTGCCAGCAGCTTTTCGGGGCAGCCCGCTGAGGGGGAGCTGTTTTTT.

This clone was seen only once. This sequence joins TRBV5-1 and TRBJ2-3, with 7 positions matching TRBD2. V dropped 0 bases and J dropped 2; count of bases not matched to a gene: 3. Germline CDR1 and CDR2: SGHRS and YFSETQ. The CDR3 extends over 15 amino acids. Here the CDR3 DNA reads TGCGCCAGCAGCTTGGACGCGGGGGACACAGATACGCAGTATTTT. Translation: CASSLDAGDTDTQYF.

V is TRBV5-1 and J is TRBJ1-4; 8 nucleotides match TRBD1. The CDR3 length is 14 residues. The germline gives CDR1 SGHRS, CDR2 YFSETQ. V was clipped by 2 bases and J by 7 bases; unmatched bases: 4. The CDR3 region is CASSFGGQAEKLFF. CDR3 nucleotides: TGCGCCAGCAGCTTCGGGGGACAGGCTGAAAAACTGTTTTTT.

V gene TRBV9 combines with J gene TRBJ1-6; no firm D call. Per germline, CDR1 SGDLS and CDR2 YYNGEE. The V gene lost 0 bases and the J gene lost 7 bases, with 11 bases spanning the gap. The CDR3 has 15 amino acids. As DNA, the CDR3 is TGTGCCAGCAGCGTAGGCCCGGATACGAATTCACCCCTCCACTTT. It translates to CASSVGPDTNSPLHF.

There are a few counts of this clone. The chain's CDR3 is CASTSLGFRVGELFF. CDR3 coding DNA: TGTGCCAGCACATCACTGGGGTTTAGGGTCGGGGAGCTGTTTTTT. V usage is TRBV6-5 and J usage is TRBJ2-2, with unresolved D. The germline gives CDR1 MNHEY, CDR2 SVGAGI. Trimming cost V 7 bases and J 7 bases, with 19 bases left between them. The CDR3 runs 15 residues.

V is TRBV2 and J is TRBJ2-5; tentatively, D is TRBD2 (5 bases). CDR1 is SNHLY, CDR2 FYNNEI, per germline. The CDR3 is made up of 14 amino acids. V was trimmed by 0 bases and J by 3 bases, leaving 8 bases between them. CDR3 loop: CASSEAPGKETQYF. As DNA, the CDR3 is TGTGCCAGCAGTGAAGCGCCCGGGAAAGAGACCCAGTACTTC. The complete variable domain, with remaining parts taken from reference TRBV2 and TRBJ2-5, reads EPEVTQTPSHQVTQMGQEVILRCVPISNHLYFYWYRQILGQKVEFLVSFYNNEISEKSEIFDDQFSVERPDGSNFTLKIRSTKLEDSAMYFCASSEAPGKETQYFGPGTRLLVL.

CDR3: CASSPLAGGLNSYEQYF. The CDR3, as DNA: TGTGCCAGCAGTCCTCTAGCGGGGGGACTCAACTCCTACGAGCAGTACTTC. The chain employs TRBV27 and TRBJ2-7; TRBD2 matches at 11 bases. The CDR3 has 17 amino acids. The germline CDR1 and CDR2 sequences are MNHEY and SMNVEV (reference sequence). J lost 0 bases, V lost 5 bases, and 9 bases had no gene match.

This sequence joins TRBV10-3 and TRBJ1-1; no reliable D call. V lost 7 bases and J lost 4, with 16 bases in between. The CDR3 spans 14 residues. Per germline, CDR1 ENHRY and CDR2 SYGVKD. CDR3 nucleotide sequence: TGTGCCATCAAGGACCGCCCTGGAAGCACTGAAGCTTTCTTT. It translates to CAIKDRPGSTEAFF.

This clone appeared a single time. This chain joins TRBV7-2 and TRBJ1-3; 7 nucleotides line up with TRBD1. The CDR3 loop spans 16 amino acids. The germline V gene has CDR1 SGHTA and CDR2 FQGNSA. The V segment lost 6 bases and the J segment 0 bases; nucleotides outside the gene matches: 8. This CDR3 is CASSIQQGRSGNTIYF. The CDR3 DNA is TGTGCCAGCAGTATTCAACAGGGGCGCTCTGGAAACACCATATATTTT.

The V call is TRBV5-8, the J call TRBJ2-1, with 9 bases lining up with TRBD2. V shed 6 bases, J shed 10 bases, and the junction held 11 bases outside the gene matches. The length of the CDR3 is 14 residues. Germline V lookup: CDR1 SGHTS, CDR2 YDEGEE. The CDR3 DNA reads TGTGCCAGCACCCCTCCCCTAGCGGGATCCGAGCAGTTCTTC. It specifies CASTPPLAGSEQFF.

CDR3 sequence reads: CASSFNPGGAYNEQFF. CDR3 bases: TGCGCCAGCAGCTTCAACCCCGGGGGGGCCTACAATGAGCAGTTCTTC. The chain carries TRBV5-1 and TRBJ2-1, with TRBD2 identical over 8 bases. Germline V gene data show CDR1 as SGHRS and CDR2 as YFSETQ. Trimming took 2 bases from V and 2 from J; bases not matched to a gene: 6. This CDR3 is built from 16 residues. Complete variable domain (other parts from reference TRBV5-1 and TRBJ2-1): KAGVTQTPRYLIKTRGQQVTLSCSPISGHRSVSWYQQTPGQGLQFLFEYFSETQRNKGNFPGRFSGRQFSNSRSEMNVSTLELGDSALYLCASSFNPGGAYNEQFFGPGTRLTVL.

This clone was recorded only once. The CDR3 spells CASRADTTDTQYF. The DNA of the CDR3 is TGTGCCAGCAGGGCGGACACCACAGATACGCAGTATTTT. This chain connects TRBV2 to TRBJ2-3; possibly TRBD1 for D (5 bases). The CDR3 loop spans 13 amino acids. V was clipped by 6 bases and J by 2 bases, with 9 bases between them. From germline, CDR1 is SNHLY and CDR2 FYNNEI.

The V gene is TRBV7-9, the J gene TRBJ1-3; D not resolved. V gave up 1 base and J gave up 7 bases, with 8 bases separating them. CDR1 is SEHNR, CDR2 FQNEAQ, per germline (reference sequence). This CDR3 has 13 amino acids. The CDR3 nucleotides are TGTGCCAGCAGCTTAGAGGGTGGGAACACCATATATTTT. Translation: CASSLEGGNTIYF.

This sequence joins TRBV3-1 (or the pseudogene TRBV3-2) and TRBJ2-3; 8 bases line up with TRBD2. The CDR3 is made up of 17 amino acids. V shed 4 bases and J 1 base; nucleotides not matched to a gene: 10. Germline-derived CDR1 and CDR2 are LGHDT and YNNKEL (reference sequence). The CDR3 reads CASSPGASGSGTDTQYF. Written as DNA, the CDR3 is TGTGCCAGCAGCCCGGGGGCGAGCGGGAGCGGCACAGATACGCAGTATTTT.

V is TRBV27 and J is TRBJ2-7; possibly TRBD1 or TRBD2 for D (5 bases each). The CDR3 is 17 residues long. V shed 3 bases and J shed 3 bases, with 21 bases lying between them. Germline V gives CDR1 MNHEY, CDR2 SMNVEV (reference sequence). For the CDR3, the DNA is TGTGCCAGCAGTTTCCTTCCCCCCGGGACCGGTAACTACGAGCAGTACTTC. Translation: CASSFLPPGTGNYEQYF.

The rearrangement uses TRBV9 and TRBJ2-7; D is unresolved. CDR1 is SGDLS, CDR2 YYNGEE, per germline. Trimming stripped 3 bases from V and 1 base from J, with 8 bases between. The CDR3 extends over 13 amino acids. The CDR3 DNA follows: TGTGCCAGCAGCGCACCTGGATCCTACGAGCAGTACTTC. It encodes CASSAPGSYEQYF.

The rearrangement links TRBV5-1 to TRBJ2-3; unclear D gene. This CDR3 has 13 amino acids. Germline CDR1 reads SGHRS; CDR2 reads YFSETQ. V lost 0 bases and J 8 bases, leaving 10 bases between the germline ends. CDR3 coding DNA: TGCGCCAGCAGCTTGGTTCCTATAGGTACGCAGTATTTT. It is translated as CASSLVPIGTQYF.

The genes are TRBV12-5 and TRBJ1-5; 7 nucleotides line up with TRBD1. CDR3 length: 13 residues. CDR1 and CDR2 from the germline V gene are LGHNT and FRNRAP. The V segment lost 3 bases and the J segment 12 bases; nucleotides outside the gene matches: 8. The CDR3: CASGFGTAHSQHF. The CDR3 region has the DNA TGTGCTAGTGGTTTCGGGACAGCCCACAGCCAGCATTTT.

The J gene is TRBJ2-1, the V gene TRBV5-8, with D perhaps TRBD2 (5 bases). V was pared by 4 bases and J by 7 bases, with 21 bases between. Germline V gene sequence: CDR1 SGHTS, CDR2 YDEGEE. This CDR3 spans 16 amino acids. The CDR3 reads CASSPGMAVRKNEQFF. The CDR3 nucleotides read TGTGCCAGCAGCCCGGGGATGGCGGTCCGAAAGAATGAGCAGTTCTTC.

V usage is TRBV6-5 and J usage is TRBJ2-1; 10 bases are a match to TRBD1. Germline values: CDR1 MNHEY, CDR2 SVGAGI. Trimming removed 4 bases from V and 6 bases from J; junction bases left unmatched: 9. The length of the CDR3 is 16 residues. The CDR3 bases are TGTGCCAGCAGTTCCCTATACCGGGACAGGGGCAATGAGCAGTTCTTC. Translating it yields CASSSLYRDRGNEQFF.

V gene TRBV27 combines with J gene TRBJ1-1; weak D call: TRBD1 (6 bases). The CDR3 totals 15 residues. Trimming took 0 bases from V and 4 from J, leaving 12 bases between them. Germline V gene data show CDR1 as MNHEY and CDR2 as SMNVEV (reference sequence). The CDR3 region is CASSLSGQLGTEAFF. The CDR3 DNA follows: TGTGCCAGCAGTTTATCTGGACAGCTTGGCACTGAAGCTTTCTTT.

The chain couples TRBV7-9 to TRBJ1-2; TRBD1 agrees at 8 bases. The V segment lost 5 bases and the J segment 7 bases; nucleotides outside the gene matches: 3. Per the germline V gene, CDR1 is SEHNR and CDR2 is FQNEAQ (reference sequence). This CDR3 has 12 amino acids. CDR3 in DNA: TGTGCCAGCAGCGCACAGGGGGGTGGCTACACCTTC. The encoded protein is CASSAQGGGYTF.

The rearrangement links TRBV12-3 or TRBV12-4 to TRBJ2-7, with a weak D call TRBD2 (7 bases). Trimming took off 3 bases at V and 3 bases at J, with 9 bases between the two ends. The CDR3 has 13 amino acids. CDR3 in DNA: TGTGCCAGCAGTTTGGGGGGGCTCTACGAGCAGTACTTC. Translated: CASSLGGLYEQYF.